A selection of T cell receptor beta chains follows, all from one sample in a study of metastatic and nonmetastatic thyroid tumors. Through MiXCR, TCRdb re-clonotyped the PCR reads. This table has roughly 65,000 clones, around 14% appearing once. Sequencing was carried out using blood. These receptors originate from a male donor with papillary thyroid cancer or a benign thyroid nodule (not recorded which). Some clones in this sample may be carry-over from other donors' samples. The CDR3 runs from the conserved cysteine through the conserved F or W. D genes are given only for firm matches. A clone size is listed for some rows: how often the clone was seen (once, few, many), or a class if it is expanded.

CDR3 length | J gene | V gene | clone size | D gene | CDR3 protein | CDR3 DNA
15 | TRBJ2-7 | TRBV12-3/TRBV12-4 | many | . | CASSWGAGLGGEQYF | TGTGCCAGCAGTTGGGGGGCGGGGCTGGGGGGTGAGCAGTACTTC
15 | TRBJ1-1 | TRBV6-2/TRBV6-3 | . | . | CVSSYSPQLNNEAFF | TGTGTCAGCAGTTACTCCCCGCAGTTGAACAATGAAGCTTTCTTT
15 | TRBJ1-1 | TRBV12-3/TRBV12-4 | few | . | CASSSSGGMNTEDFF | TGTGCCAGCAGTTCATCCGGGGGCATGAACACTGAAGATTTCTTT
16 | TRBJ2-3 | TRBV6-1 | many | TRBD2 | CASSKNRDYPTDTQYF | TGTGCCAGCAGCAAAAACCGGGACTACCCCACAGATACGCAGTATTTT
12 | TRBJ2-7 | TRBV5-1 | . | . | CASSQTRHEQYF | TGCGCCAGCAGCCAGACTCGACACGAGCAGTACTTC
15 | TRBJ1-3 | TRBV7-9 | many | . | CASSLQGFAGNTIYF | TGTGCCAGCAGCTTACAGGGGTTTGCCGGAAACACCATATATTTT
13 | TRBJ1-1 | TRBV6-2/TRBV6-3 | many | . | CAARGGLNTEAFF | TGTGCCGCCCGAGGGGGTTTGAACACTGAAGCTTTCTTT
13 | TRBJ1-1 | TRBV2 | few | . | CASSSDAGTEAFF | TGTGCCAGTAGCTCGGACGCGGGGACTGAGGCTTTCTTT
13 | TRBJ2-7 | TRBV2 | . | TRBD2 | CAGGLAGAREQYF | TGTGCCGGCGGACTAGCAGGGGCTCGCGAGCAGTACTTC
13 | TRBJ1-5 | TRBV10-1 | many | . | CASSRDGHQPQHF | TGCGCCAGCAGTCGGGACGGCCATCAGCCCCAGCATTTT
12 | TRBJ1-1 | TRBV7-8 | many | . | CASSMTRVGAFF | TGTGCCAGCAGCATGACACGGGTAGGAGCTTTCTTT
13 | TRBJ1-1 | TRBV19 | many | TRBD1 | CASSLDRAAEAFF | TGTGCCAGTAGCCTTGACAGGGCGGCTGAAGCTTTCTTT
16 | TRBJ1-5 | TRBV19 | few | . | CASSTDLWQSNQPQHF | TGTGCCAGTAGTACAGATCTATGGCAAAGCAATCAGCCCCAGCATTTT
13 | TRBJ2-7 | TRBV6-2/TRBV6-3 | many | . | CASSYGGSYEQYF | TGTGCCAGCAGTTATGGGGGCTCCTACGAGCAGTACTTC
14 | TRBJ1-1 | TRBV9 | many | . | CASSVADTNTEAFF | TGTGCCAGCAGCGTAGCGGATACGAACACTGAAGCTTTCTTT
17 | TRBJ1-1 | TRBV6-2/TRBV6-3 | few | . | CASSYGDTGLDGAKAFF | TGTGCCAGCAGTTACGGGGACACGGGTTTGGATGGCGCTAAAGCTTTCTTT
15 | TRBJ2-1 | TRBV5-1 | many | . | CASSLATPLQGRQFF | TGCGCCAGCAGCTTGGCGACGCCCTTACAGGGTAGACAGTTCTTC
17 | TRBJ2-1 | TRBV5-1 | many | TRBD1 | CASSPLQGSSSYNEQFF | TGCGCCAGCAGCCCACTACAGGGGAGTAGCTCCTACAATGAGCAGTTCTTC
14 | TRBJ1-2 | TRBV19 | many | TRBD1 | CASRSGQGRYGYTF | TGTGCCAGTAGGTCGGGACAGGGGAGGTATGGCTACACCTTC
14 | TRBJ2-2 | TRBV20-1 | . | TRBD2 | CSAVGGRETGELFF | TGCAGTGCGGTTGGGGGGAGGGAGACCGGGGAGCTGTTTTTT
13 | TRBJ1-1 | TRBV3-1 | many | . | CASSVTRDTEAFF | TGTGCCAGCAGCGTAACCAGGGACACTGAAGCTTTCTTT
15 | TRBJ1-1 | TRBV27 | many | . | CASSLGVGWNTEAFF | TGTGCCAGCAGCCTCGGGGTAGGGTGGAACACTGAAGCTTTCTTT
17 | TRBJ2-1 | TRBV4-3 | many | TRBD2 | CASSQQTGTRKAGEQFF | TGCGCCAGCAGCCAACAAACCGGGACTAGAAAAGCGGGTGAGCAGTTCTTC